Listed below are T cell receptor beta chains from one sample, sequenced in a study of control samples from healthy donors and cancer patients. Assay used: immunoSEQ multiplex PCR; TCRdb lists only in-frame clones, some missing. This sample has over 100,000 clones, with 92% found just once. Sequenced sample: blood. The source is a woman aged 50 to 60 in good health. CDR3s include the opening cysteine and the closing phenylalanine or tryptophan. A D gene is named only where the DNA matches it firmly. The size field is filled for only some rows; it gives once, few, many or a size class.

>TRBJ2-5|.|TRBV6-5|.
CASSYSGWETQYF
TGTGCCAGCAGTTACTCGGGTTGGGAGACCCAGTACTTC
>TRBJ1-2|TRBD1|TRBV25-1|.
CASSTGGGYGYTF
TGTGCCAGCAGCACAGGGGGGGGCTATGGCTACACCTTC
>TRBJ2-6|.|TRBV6-1|.
CASSETRAGANVLTF
TGTGCCAGCAGTGAAACGAGGGCTGGGGCCAACGTCCTGACTTTC
>TRBJ2-7|.|TRBV5-5|.
CASSSEQATYEQYF
TGTGCCAGCAGCTCGGAACAGGCTACCTACGAGCAGTACTTC
>TRBJ2-5|.|TRBV4-2|.
CASSQDPGGTQYF
TGTGCCAGCAGCCAAGATCCTGGGGGGACCCAGTACTTC
>TRBJ2-7|TRBD2|TRBV5-1|many
CASSFGGGEQYF
TGCGCCAGCAGCTTTGGGGGGGGCGAGCAGTACTTC
>TRBJ1-1|TRBD1|TRBV15|few
CATSPPGQGNTEAFF
TGTGCCACCAGCCCCCCGGGACAGGGGAACACTGAAGCTTTCTTT
>TRBJ2-1|.|TRBV6-1|.
CASSKERRGRSYNEQFF
TGTGCCAGCAGTAAAGAACGCAGGGGCAGGTCCTACAATGAGCAGTTCTTC
>TRBJ2-1|.|TRBV19|.
CASSIGQGDEQFF
TGTGCCAGTAGTATAGGGCAGGGTGATGAGCAGTTCTTC
>TRBJ1-1|.|TRBV10-3|.
CAISQWDTNTEAFF
TGTGCCATCAGTCAATGGGACACGAACACTGAAGCTTTCTTT
>TRBJ2-5|.|TRBV6-1|once
CASSEAGTKETQYF
TGTGCCAGCAGTGAAGCCGGAACAAAAGAGACCCAGTACTTC
>TRBJ1-1|TRBD1|TRBV14|.
CASSPDWTGAEAFF
TGTGCCAGCAGCCCAGATTGGACAGGGGCCGAGGCTTTCTTT
>TRBJ1-5|.|TRBV10-3|.
CAISDSSNQPQHF
TGTGCCATCAGTGACAGTAGCAATCAGCCCCAGCATTTT
>TRBJ2-7|.|TRBV6-6|.
CASSYLTGSYEQYF
TGTGCCAGCAGTTACTTAACTGGGTCCTACGAGCAGTACTTC
>TRBJ2-5|.|TRBV15|.
CATSRDLVTAWETQYF
TGTGCCACCAGCAGAGATCTAGTGACAGCCTGGGAGACCCAGTACTTC
>TRBJ2-1|TRBD1|TRBV7-2|.
CASSLDSGGHNEQFF
TGTGCCAGCAGCTTAGATTCAGGGGGACACAATGAGCAGTTCTTC
>TRBJ1-1|TRBD1|TRBV6-5|.
CASTLRGQGWTEAFF
TGTGCCAGCACCCTGAGGGGGCAGGGTTGGACTGAAGCTTTCTTT
>TRBJ1-2|.|TRBV3-1/TRBV3-2|.
CASRPTTSGSYGYTF
TGTGCCAGCAGACCGACAACTAGCGGCAGCTATGGCTACACCTTC
>TRBJ2-1|TRBD1|TRBV4-1|.
CASIGTGSYNEQFF
TGCGCCAGCATCGGGACAGGGTCCTACAATGAGCAGTTCTTC
>TRBJ2-1|.|TRBV3-1/TRBV3-2|.
CASSSLANEQFF
TGTGCCAGCAGCTCACTAGCCAATGAGCAGTTCTTC
>TRBJ2-4|TRBD1|TRBV5-1|.
CASSLTTRTGGANIQYF
TGCGCCAGCAGCTTGACAACAAGGACAGGGGGCGCGAACATTCAGTACTTC
>TRBJ1-2|.|TRBV28|.
CASSLPDRRPYGYTF
TGTGCCAGCAGTTTGCCCGACAGGAGACCGTATGGCTACACCTTC
>TRBJ1-1|TRBD1|TRBV7-8|once
CASSSDRGLTEAFF
TGTGCCAGCAGCTCTGACAGGGGGCTTACTGAAGCTTTCTTT
>TRBJ2-1|.|TRBV6-6|.
CASSYLGVFQFF
TGTGCCAGCAGTTACCTGGGGGTTTTCCAGTTCTTC
>TRBJ1-6|.|TRBV19|.
CASSILGDSPLHF
TGTGCCAGTAGTATCCTGGGGGATTCACCCCTCCACTTT
>TRBJ1-5|.|TRBV6-4|once
CARRDTSHSNQPQHF
TGTGCCAGACGGGACACCTCCCATAGCAATCAGCCCCAGCATTTT
>TRBJ1-1|.|TRBV28|.
CATATGNTEAFF
TGTGCCACCGCGACAGGAAACACTGAAGCTTTCTTT
>TRBJ2-7|.|TRBV10-2|.
CASRPGTVVSYEQYF
TGCGCCAGCAGACCCGGGACCGTCGTATCCTACGAGCAGTACTTC
>TRBJ2-5|.|TRBV6-5|.
CASRVGTETQYF
TGTGCCAGCCGGGTGGGGACGGAGACCCAGTACTTC
>TRBJ2-7|.|TRBV2|.
CASSERAPQLEQYF
TGTGCCAGCAGTGAAAGGGCGCCCCAACTCGAGCAGTACTTC
>TRBJ2-7|.|TRBV21-1|.
CASSPWTSGRVEQYF
TGTGCCAGCAGCCCATGGACTAGCGGGAGGGTCGAGCAGTACTTC
>TRBJ1-1|.|TRBV2|.
CASRREMNTEAFF
TGTGCCAGCAGGCGGGAGATGAACACTGAAGCTTTCTTT
>TRBJ1-2|TRBD1|TRBV5-6|once
CASSRGQGSSGYTF
TGTGCCAGCAGCAGAGGACAGGGGAGTAGTGGCTACACCTTC
>TRBJ2-2|TRBD2|TRBV28|once
CASSSAGLGGSNTGELFF
TGTGCCAGCAGCTCGGCGGGGTTGGGGGGGTCGAACACCGGGGAGCTGTTTTTT
>TRBJ1-2|.|TRBV12-3/TRBV12-4|.
CASSFQIIYGYTF
TGTGCCAGCAGTTTTCAGATAATCTATGGCTACACCTTC